This TCR beta chain stems from a study of T-cell reconstitution after alpha-beta-depleted transplantation in children. This clonotype was seen ten or more times. Unique molecular identifiers featured in how the TCRbeta library was prepared. TCRdb re-called the PCR reads with MiXCR, one entry per CDR3 protein. Among roughly 100,000 distinct CDR3 sequences listed, 7% to 10% were seen once. The sample here was PBMCs from the stem cell graft donor, taken from the stem cell graft. This TCR derives from a human donor who donated a stem cell graft to a child with congenital amegakaryocytic thrombocytopenia.

In DNA, the CDR3 is TGTGCCAGCGCCGTGGAGTTCCCGAATCAGCCCCAGCATTTT. It yields the protein CASAVEFPNQPQHF. The V and J genes are TRBV27 and TRBJ1-5; no clear D. The CDR3 loop spans 14 amino acids. Germline V CDR1 and CDR2: MNHEY, SMNVEV (reference sequence). The V and J ends lost 8 bases and 4 bases respectively, with 15 bases between them.